This T cell receptor beta chain was captured in a study of blood T cell repertoires in COVID-19. Across the study: There were acute and convalescent COVID-19 samples, and they came from the United States, Italy and Spain. The analysed material was cDNA or gDNA that came from T cells, B-cell-depleted T cells, or PBMCs.

The CDR3 extends over 19 amino acids. Germline V gives CDR1 SGHVT, CDR2 SQSDAQ. The ends lost 0 bases at V and 3 bases at J; junction bases unmatched: 13. TCRdb's copy holds only in-frame clones and misses some; the assay was immunoSEQ multiplex PCR. The sample consists of approximately 84,000 clones, roughly 90% of them appearing once. The receptor's source is a human donor with active COVID-19. The donor label of this sample is uncertain. Sequencing input: peripheral blood. The rearrangement links TRBV7-4 to TRBJ2-3; 9 positions match TRBD2. The CDR3 sequence: CASSLALIPSGLATDTQYF. The CDR3 region has the DNA TGTGCCAGCAGCTTAGCCCTCATACCCTCGGGACTAGCAACAGATACGCAGTATTTT.